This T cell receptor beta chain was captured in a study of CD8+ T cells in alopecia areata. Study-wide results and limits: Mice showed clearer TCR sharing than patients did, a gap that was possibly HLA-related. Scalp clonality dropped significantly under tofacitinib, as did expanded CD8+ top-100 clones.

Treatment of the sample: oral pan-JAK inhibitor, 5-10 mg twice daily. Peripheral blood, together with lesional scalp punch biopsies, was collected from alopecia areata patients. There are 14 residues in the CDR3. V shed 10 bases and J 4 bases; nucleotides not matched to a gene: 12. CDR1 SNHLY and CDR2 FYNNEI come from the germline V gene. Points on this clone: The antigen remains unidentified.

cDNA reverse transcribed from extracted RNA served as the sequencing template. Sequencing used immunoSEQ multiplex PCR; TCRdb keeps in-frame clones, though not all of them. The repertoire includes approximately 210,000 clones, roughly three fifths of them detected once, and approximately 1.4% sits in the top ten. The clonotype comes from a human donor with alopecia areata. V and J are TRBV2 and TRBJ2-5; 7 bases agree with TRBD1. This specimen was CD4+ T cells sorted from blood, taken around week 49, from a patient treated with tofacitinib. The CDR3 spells CATKLQGLRETQYF. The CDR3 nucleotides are TGTGCCACAAAACTACAGGGGTTGCGAGAGACCCAGTACTTC. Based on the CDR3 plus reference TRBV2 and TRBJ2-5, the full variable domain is EPEVTQTPSHQVTQMGQEVILRCVPISNHLYFYWYRQILGQKVEFLVSFYNNEISEKSEIFDDQFSVERPDGSNFTLKIRSTKLEDSAMYFCATKLQGLRETQYFGPGTRLLVL.